This TCR beta chain was identified during a study of graft-versus-host responses after intestinal transplantation (dated by TCRdb to the early 2020s). About the investigation overall: The transplants that recipients received were multivisceral, liver-intestinal, or isolated intestinal. Bulk TCR-beta CDR3 sequencing was used to track graft-versus-host and host-versus-graft alloreactive T cell clones in the graft, circulation and bone marrow after intestinal transplantation. To identify alloreactive clones, pre-transplant mixed lymphocyte reaction products were sequenced and then compared with unstimulated pre-transplant donor and recipient T cells. The cohort enrolled about two dozen intestinal transplant recipients, one of whom was a retransplant, and a few patients without pretransplant specimens were excluded. Instead of going to the commercial service, samples from a few later patients were sequenced in-house on an Illumina MiSeq and processed with MiXCR. Every recipient was given anti-thymocyte globulin induction, followed by about three years of maintenance tacrolimus and steroids. A peak of at least 4% donor T cells among recipient peripheral blood mononuclear cells was the definition used for donor T cell macrochimerism. The paper's findings and limits, for the study overall: The conclusions were limited by the relatively low number and heterogeneity of the intestinal transplant patients. High GvH to HvG T cell clonal ratios were observed in the allografts of patients with donor T cell macrochimerism. GvH clones were detected in recipient bone marrow, and some appeared earlier in ileal mucosa or blood, consistent with an intestinal mucosal origin. Early after transplant, peak levels of circulating GvH clones were found to be associated with declines in HvG clones.

The sample's time point label is to be understood as: cells obtained before transplantation from donor or recipient. CD3+CD4+ and CD3+CD8+ populations were FACS-sorted from unstimulated pre-transplant donor and recipient cells taken from spleen or lymph nodes. This clone was seen only once. Its antigen has not been determined. Base qualities are not provided; no much larger clone lies one nucleotide away. The library was prepared using the immunoSEQ multiplex PCR assay. For most patients, genomic DNA was isolated with the Qiagen DNeasy Blood and Tissue Kit and shipped frozen to Adaptive Biotechnologies for TCR sequencing. For most patients, genomic DNA was subjected to high-throughput TCR-beta CDR3 sequencing by Adaptive Biotechnologies. Turning to the authors' computational methods: TCR sequencing data were retrieved from Adaptive's ImmunoSEQ software for 15 to 20 patients, whereas a few other patients were processed with MiXCR and VDJtools. To correct CD4 versus CD8 sorting errors, sequences present in both subsets at a frequency ratio below 5:1 were removed. Because the origin of CDR3 nucleotide sequences shared between donor and recipient could not be assigned, those sequences were removed. To be classed as alloreactive, a clone needed at least 2-fold expansion over unstimulated cells and a minimum CFSE-low frequency of 0.002% (template counts) or 0.001% (read counts). Clones were considered mappable if detected in sequenced pre-transplant spleen, lymph node, or MLR CFSE-low populations of the donor or recipient. The cumulative frequency of alloreactive clones was calculated as a percentage of all sequences, weighted by copy number. TCRdb retrieved this table from immuneACCESS and kept in-frame rearrangements only. Not all clones are present; in checked studies, unresolved V genes account for under half, and no reason is known for the remainder. The DNA was the basis for D and trimming; V, J and clone size are from that table. For this sample the table gives around 55,000 clones, of which 89% were detected only once. The top ten clonotypes cover 0.62% of the sample.

The CDR3 covers 13 residues, taking in both the cysteine and the phenylalanine. Left in the record is the CDR3 DNA by itself, 39 bases read in frame from the first base. From the germline V gene, CDR1 is SGHRS and CDR2 is YFSETQ. V is shortened by 4 bases, J by 9 bases, and the region joining them spans 14 bases. The specimen comprised unstimulated CD4+ T cells sorted from spleen or lymph node cells, sampled before transplant. This sequence was found in a human donor who was the organ donor for an intestinal transplant. The sequence joins TRBV5-1 to TRBJ2-1; too little of a D gene remains to name it. The CDR3 reads as follows: CASSLRLAGEQFF. In nucleotides, the sequence is TGCGCCAGCAGCCTACGGTTAGCCGGTGAGCAGTTCTTC.